One and the same sample provided the 8 T cell receptor beta chains below, sequenced in a study of cytotoxic CD8 clonotypes in ibrutinib-treated CLL. Assay used: immunoSEQ multiplex PCR; TCRdb lists only in-frame clones, some missing. The sample holds around 200,000 clones, 79% seen once. Sample: PBMCs, taken after 12 months of ibrutinib treatment. These receptors originate from a human donor with chronic lymphocytic leukemia.

This clone was seen a few times. The rearrangement links TRBV5-4 to TRBJ2-7; 9 bases are a match to TRBD2. Looked up from germline, CDR1 is SGHNT and CDR2 is YYREEE (reference sequence). This CDR3 has 14 amino acids. With V trimmed by 4 bases and J by 5 bases, 7 bases remained unmatched. CDR3 protein: CASSPGLARHEQYF. CDR3 in DNA: TGTGCCAGCAGCCCCGGACTAGCGAGACACGAGCAGTACTTC. Complete variable domain (other parts from reference TRBV5-4 and TRBJ2-7): ETGVTQSPTHLIKTRGQQVTLRCSSQSGHNTVSWYQQALGQGPQFIFQYYREEENGRGNFPPRFSGLQFPNYSSELNVNALELDDSALYLCASSPGLARHEQYFGPGTRLTVT.

The rearrangement uses TRBV10-1 and TRBJ1-1, with no clear D. The V end was cut by 3 bases, the J end by 1 base, with 9 bases between. CDR1 and CDR2 (germline): WNHNN, SYGVQD (reference sequence). The CDR3 contains 14 residues. CDR3 sequence: CASSEWAQNTEAFF. For the CDR3, the DNA is TGCGCCAGCAGTGAATGGGCGCAGAACACTGAAGCTTTCTTT.

The gene calls are TRBV2 and TRBJ1-1; D unclear. The V gene lost 6 bases and the J gene lost 6 bases, with 8 bases spanning the gap. Germline CDR1 SNHLY, CDR2 FYNNEI. The CDR3 is 11 amino acids. The CDR3 is CASREGSEAFF. The DNA of the CDR3 is TGTGCCAGCAGGGAGGGATCTGAAGCTTTCTTT.

In its sample, this clone was seen once. The V gene is TRBV11-3, the J gene TRBJ2-7; TRBD2 matches 7 bases. The junction had 6 bases not matched to a gene; V was cut back by 5 bases and J by 2 bases. The CDR3 totals 14 residues. CDR1 and CDR2 (germline): SGHNT, YENEEA. This CDR3 reads CASSPPGLAYEQYF. The CDR3 region has the DNA TGTGCCAGCAGCCCACCCGGACTAGCCTACGAGCAGTACTTC. The complete variable domain, with remaining parts taken from reference TRBV11-3 and TRBJ2-7, reads EAGVVQSPRYKIIEKKQPVAFWCNPISGHNTLYWYLQNLGQGPELLIRYENEEAVDDSQLPKDRFSAERLKGVDSTLKIQPAELGDSAVYLCASSPPGLAYEQYFGPGTRLTVT.

The V gene is TRBV5-1, the J gene TRBJ2-3, with D possibly matching TRBD2 (5 bases). Germline V CDR1 and CDR2: SGHRS, YFSETQ. V was trimmed by 0 bases and J by 3 bases, leaving 11 bases between them. The CDR3 spans 15 residues. The CDR3 nucleotides read TGCGCCAGCAGCTTGGTTGTGGGAGCGACAGATACGCAGTATTTT. Its protein is CASSLVVGATDTQYF. Full variable domain (missing parts from reference TRBV5-1 and TRBJ2-3): KAGVTQTPRYLIKTRGQQVTLSCSPISGHRSVSWYQQTPGQGLQFLFEYFSETQRNKGNFPGRFSGRQFSNSRSEMNVSTLELGDSALYLCASSLVVGATDTQYFGPGTRLTVL.

The genes are TRBV25-1 and TRBJ2-1; D possibly corresponds to TRBD2 (5 bases). V was pared by 6 bases and J by 0 bases, with 12 bases between. Germline V lookup: CDR1 MGHDK, CDR2 SYGVNS. The CDR3 spans 15 residues. CDR3 DNA: TGTGCCAGCAGCCTCTTCCGGGACTCCTACAATGAGCAGTTCTTC. Its translation is CASSLFRDSYNEQFF.

This chain connects TRBV4-1 to TRBJ2-5, with 9 bases that match TRBD2. V gave up 2 bases and J gave up 9 bases; unmatched junction bases: 13. CDR3 length: 16 residues. Germline assignment: CDR1 MGHRA and CDR2 YSYEKL. The DNA of the CDR3 is TGCGCCAGCAGCCAAACGGTTGCGGGGGGGCCGGGATCCCAGTACTTC. It codes for CASSQTVAGGPGSQYF.

This clone was recorded a few times. CDR3 nucleotides: TGCGCCAGCAGTGACTCAGGGGCCGGTGAAAAACTGTTTTTT. Translated: CASSDSGAGEKLFF. The chain combines TRBV10-2 with TRBJ1-4; possible D gene TRBD1, 6 bases. V was clipped by 3 bases and J by 7 bases, with 12 bases between them. The CDR3 sequence is 14 residues long. Germline values: CDR1 WSHSY, CDR2 SAAADI.